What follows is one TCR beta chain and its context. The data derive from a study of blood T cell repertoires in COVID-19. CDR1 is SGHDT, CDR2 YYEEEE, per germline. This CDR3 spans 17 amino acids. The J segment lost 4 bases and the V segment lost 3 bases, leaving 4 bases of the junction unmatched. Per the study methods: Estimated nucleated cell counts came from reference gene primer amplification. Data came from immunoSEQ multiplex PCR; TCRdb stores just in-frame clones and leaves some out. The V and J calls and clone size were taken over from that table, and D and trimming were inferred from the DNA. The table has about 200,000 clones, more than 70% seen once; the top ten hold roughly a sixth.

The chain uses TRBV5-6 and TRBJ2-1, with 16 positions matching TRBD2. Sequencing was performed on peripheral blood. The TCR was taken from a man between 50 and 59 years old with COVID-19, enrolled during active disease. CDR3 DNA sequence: TGTGCCAGCAGCTACGGGACTAGCGGGGGGGCATACAATGAGCAGTTCTTC. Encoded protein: CASSYGTSGGAYNEQFF.